The clone carrying this TCR beta chain was detected many times. The data were obtained in a study of early T cells in non-severe SARS-CoV-2 infection. From germline, CDR1 is SQVTM and CDR2 ANQGSEA. CDR3 length: 14 amino acids. Trimming removed 0 bases at V and 1 base at J, with 9 bases between. TCRdb processed the 5' RACE reads anew with MiXCR; each CDR3 protein has one entry. The sample contains 53,000 or so distinct CDR3 sequences, around 10% of which appear only once. The sequencing used whole blood, collected at baseline. V gene TRBV29-1 combines with J gene TRBJ2-5, with TRBD1 as a possible D gene (6 bases). This TCR was recovered from an adult who was a healthcare worker with PCR-confirmed SARS-CoV-2 infection or an uninfected control (not recorded which). The CDR3 DNA reads as TGCAGCGTTGAAGAGTGGACAGCCCAAGAGACCCAGTACTTC. This codes for CSVEEWTAQETQYF.